The text below deals with one T cell receptor (beta chain). Libraries were prepared by immunoSEQ multiplex PCR; TCRdb keeps only in-frame clonotypes and omits some of them. Among 160,000 or so clones, more than 70% were seen once, and the ten largest hold 2.5% to 3%. This entry comes from a study of cytomegalovirus exposure and HLA in healthy donors. The CDR3 is made up of 14 amino acids. The germline CDR1 and CDR2 sequences are MDHEN and SYDVKM. J was trimmed by 6 bases and V by 3 bases; bases with no gene match: 5. This clonotype originated in a man aged 18 to 29 in good health and CMV-seronegative. The gene calls are TRBV28 and TRBJ1-5; 7 bases match TRBD1. The source material was PBMCs. The CDR3 loop is CASSLGQRAQPQHF. In DNA, the CDR3 is TGTGCCAGCAGTTTGGGACAGAGGGCTCAGCCCCAGCATTTT.